This T cell receptor beta chain was identified in a study of blood T cells in healthy people across ages. Overall study context: For every two T cells, template switching captured about one barcoded beta molecule.

The CDR3 is made up of 15 amino acids. V lost 4 bases and J lost 7; bases outside the gene matches: 9. Germline assignment: CDR1 SGHRS and CDR2 YFSETQ. The table lists this clonotype with a few counts. A sample-barcoded 5' primer and a J-beta primer mix were used in a second PCR of about 6 to 11 cycles. MiXCR, run by TCRdb on the 5' RACE reads, gives a single entry per CDR3 protein. This sample has hundreds of thousands of distinct CDR3 sequences, with approximately 22% found just once. This clonotype was obtained from a man aged 65 to 79 in good health. J is TRBJ1-4 and V is TRBV5-1; 8 bases agree with TRBD1. The sample was blood. CDR3 protein: CASSLRQGKGEKLFF. The CDR3 DNA reads TGCGCCAGCAGCCTCCGACAGGGGAAGGGTGAAAAACTGTTTTTT.